One T cell receptor (beta chain) is described in this entry. No antigen is known for it. These data come from a study of synovial regulatory T cells in juvenile arthritis (dated by TCRdb to 2015 to 2017). As for the study more broadly: Of the sequenced patients, a few were therapy-naive, one was treated with methotrexate plus infliximab, six were treated with methotrexate, and one lacked treatment information. Effector T cell subsets were also sequenced in this cohort for comparisons, but the Treg dataset alone covers only blood and synovial fluid Treg cells. The TCR repertoire comparisons covered Treg and Teff subsets from some ten JIA patients with active disease. TCRbeta CDR3 repertoires of blood iaTreg cells, other blood Treg cells and synovial fluid Treg cells from matched patient samples were compared in the study.

The research as a whole found: More CDR3 sequences were shared by synovial Treg cells with iaTreg cells than with other blood Treg cells, and a closer relation was confirmed by Chao-Jaccard similarity. Lower TCR diversity was observed in blood iaTreg cells than in other blood Treg cells, consistent with antigen-driven expansion. iaTreg TCR repertoires were largely private across patients and partially overlapped with synovial Teff and blood CPL repertoires.

The cysteine opens and the phenylalanine closes a CDR3 of 15 amino acids. No DNA is recorded. CDR1 is given as SGHVS and CDR2 as FQNEAQ, both from the germline V gene. The donors for the TCR repertoire analysis were approximately 11 juvenile idiopathic arthritis patients with active disease who had not reached inactive disease, of whom 3 were polyarticular and 8 were oligoarticular. A median age of around 11 years (range about 2.4-25) and a median disease duration of approximately 7 years (range 0.2-19.1) were recorded for the TCR-sequenced patients. Samples for TCR repertoire analysis came from two centres in Italy. Peripheral blood mononuclear cells were isolated by Histopaque-1077 density gradient and cryopreserved in roughly 90% FCS with about 10% DMSO. Libraries were prepared through the immunoSEQ multiplex PCR assay. TCRbeta CDR3 sequencing was carried out by Adaptive Biotechnologies. As for the original processing: Repertoire similarity was assessed with the Chao-modified Jaccard index and with the median clonotype overlap from 200 random subsamples of equal sample size. Similarity analyses used either productive nucleotide sequences or in silico-translated amino acid sequences. To compare repertoires, the researchers applied hierarchical clustering with single linkage as well as t-SNE, based on Chao-modified Jaccard distances. Repertoire diversity was quantified with the Renyi index, after sample size normalisation, across a range of alpha values. TCRdb mirrors the immuneACCESS table, restricted to in-frame sequences. Some clones are absent from its copies; in checked studies, under half trace to an unresolved V gene, and the reason for the others is unknown. V, J and clone size derive from that table, while D and trimming were established from the DNA sequence. The table kept for this sample lists 6,000 or so clones. In total, the top ten clones hold 0.6% to 0.7% of the sample.

This TCR derives from a donor aged 2-30 years with juvenile idiopathic arthritis. The sequence is built from TRBV7-8 and TRBJ2-7; TCRdb's assignment of TRBD2 cannot be checked, as there is no DNA. The sample consisted of Treg cells from blood. Explained via the paper, the cell subset or site label denotes: remaining (HLA-DR-negative) circulating blood Treg cells. The CDR3 is CASSRVGGSSYEQYF.